This entry features one T cell receptor beta chain sequence. V shed 7 bases and J 0 bases; nucleotides not matched to a gene: 12. The CDR3 sequence is 17 residues long. Germline V CDR1 and CDR2: LNHDA, SQIVND (reference sequence). There were TCR beta CDR3 regions amplified from RNA transcripts. First-round RT-PCR targeting the TCR CDR3 was performed with the HTBI primer set. TCRdb reanalysed the multiplex PCR reads using MiXCR and keeps one entry per CDR3 protein. The sample has around 300,000 distinct CDR3 sequences, 20% to 25% seen once. A Clinical Activity Score of at least 3, a NOSPECS grade of at least 4 and a duration under 3 months were recorded in the ophthalmopathy patients. This entry comes from a study of T cells in Graves' hyperthyroidism and ophthalmopathy. Turning to the study itself: Peripheral blood was secured at the point of initial diagnosis, before any treatment.

The V gene is TRBV19, the J gene TRBJ1-5; 7 bases are a match to TRBD1. The sequence was collected from a man in his thirties or forties with Graves' ophthalmopathy. The specimen sequenced was blood. This CDR3 is CASTIYGTEYSNQPQHF. CDR3 bases: TGTGCCAGTACTATTTACGGGACAGAGTATAGCAATCAGCCCCAGCATTTT.